The 21 T cell receptor beta chains given below trace back to one sample, sequenced in a study of immune evolution from preneoplasia to lung adenocarcinoma. The assay was immunoSEQ multiplex PCR, and TCRdb's table has in-frame clones only and misses some. The sample includes around 25,000 clones, approximately 74% of them seen just once. What was sequenced was FFPE invasive lung adenocarcinoma tissue. The receptors shown here come from a person in their sixties with invasive lung adenocarcinoma. Some clones in this sample may be carry-over from other donors' samples.

The chain joins TRBV2 to TRBJ2-2, with a weak D call TRBD2 (6 bases). V dropped 7 bases and J dropped 6 bases, with 18 bases sitting between them. Germline V gene sequence: CDR1 SNHLY, CDR2 FYNNEI. CDR3 length: 15 residues. The CDR3 protein is CASMGGADGAGELFF. The CDR3 coding sequence is TGTGCCAGCATGGGGGGAGCGGACGGGGCCGGGGAGCTGTTTTTT.

The V call is TRBV7-6, the J call TRBJ1-2; 9 bases are shared with TRBD1. Trimming took 5 bases from V and 8 from J; bases not matched to a gene: 12. The germline V gene encodes CDR1 SGHVS and CDR2 FNYEAQ. The CDR3 is made up of 15 amino acids. The CDR3 is CASSVGTGGREGYTF. Written as DNA, the CDR3 is TGTGCCAGCAGCGTAGGTACAGGGGGCCGTGAAGGCTACACCTTC.

V usage is TRBV25-1 and J usage is TRBJ1-2, with D possibly matching TRBD1 (5 bases). In germline, CDR1 is MGHDK, CDR2 SYGVNS. V was pared by 2 bases and J by 7 bases, with 11 bases between. The CDR3 is 13 residues long. CDR3 sequence (DNA): TGTGCCAGCAGTGAAGCAGGGAGGGGTGGCTACACCTTC. Protein sequence: CASSEAGRGGYTF.

This sequence joins TRBV7-9 and TRBJ1-3; D is undetermined. From germline, CDR1 is SEHNR and CDR2 FQNEAQ (reference sequence). The CDR3 is made up of 15 amino acids. V lost 6 bases and J lost 0, with 12 bases in between. The CDR3 DNA reads TGTGCCAGCAGTCACACAATCTTCTCTGGAAACACCATATATTTT. Residues: CASSHTIFSGNTIYF.

In this sample, this clone turned up a few times. This chain uses TRBV28 with TRBJ1-2; no reliable D call. The germline V and J ends were trimmed by 6 bases and 6 bases, with 14 bases remaining between them. CDR3 size: 13 residues. Germline values: CDR1 MDHEN, CDR2 SYDVKM. CDR3 residues: CASRDSTVHGYTF. In DNA, the CDR3 is TGTGCCAGCAGGGATTCAACCGTACATGGCTACACCTTC.

The table lists this clone with a few counts. V gene TRBV28 combines with J gene TRBJ2-3, with D possibly being TRBD2 (6 bases). V was trimmed by 2 bases and J by 4 bases, leaving 13 bases between them. CDR3 length: 15 amino acids. Looked up from germline, CDR1 is MDHEN and CDR2 is SYDVKM. In DNA form, the CDR3 reads TGTGCCAGCAGTTTAGGAGGGGTATCTGCAGATACGCAGTATTTT. It yields the protein CASSLGGVSADTQYF.

This clone has just a few counts. CDR3 DNA: TGCAGCGTTGAAGATAACTGGAACAGGGTGAACACTGAAGCTTTCTTT. It specifies CSVEDNWNRVNTEAFF. The chain joins TRBV29-1 to TRBJ1-1, with D tentatively TRBD1 (6 bases). CDR1 is SQVTM, CDR2 ANQGSEA, per germline. V was cut by 0 bases and J by 0 bases, with 14 bases left in between. The CDR3 consists of 16 residues.

The chain couples TRBV7-2 to TRBJ2-2; D is undetermined. The CDR3 loop spans 17 amino acids. Germline assignment: CDR1 SGHTA and CDR2 FQGNSA. Trimming shortened V by 1 base and J by 1 base, and 13 bases separated the two germline ends. The CDR3 DNA is TGTGCCAGCAGCTTAGAGTTTACTATCTGGAACACCGGGGAGCTGTTTTTT. Its translation is CASSLEFTIWNTGELFF.

The V call is TRBV11-3, the J call TRBJ2-7, with D uncertain. Trimming stripped 0 bases from V and 7 bases from J, with 16 bases between. Germline V gene sequence: CDR1 SGHNT, CDR2 YENEEA. The CDR3 runs 15 residues. The CDR3 reads CASSLEGSSSQEQYF. The CDR3 region has the DNA TGTGCCAGCAGCTTAGAGGGCAGCTCGAGTCAAGAGCAGTACTTC. Using reference TRBV11-3 and TRBJ2-7 for the parts outside the CDR3, the full variable domain is EAGVVQSPRYKIIEKKQPVAFWCNPISGHNTLYWYLQNLGQGPELLIRYENEEAVDDSQLPKDRFSAERLKGVDSTLKIQPAELGDSAVYLCASSLEGSSSQEQYFGPGTRLTVT.

This chain connects TRBV6-5 to TRBJ1-5; 7 nucleotides agree with TRBD1. V lost 6 bases and J lost 4; bases outside the gene matches: 6. Looked up from germline, CDR1 is MNHEY and CDR2 is SVGAGI. This CDR3 contains 14 residues. The CDR3 here is CASRPGQQNQPQHF. CDR3 nucleotide sequence: TGTGCCAGCAGGCCGGGACAGCAGAATCAGCCCCAGCATTTT.

V usage is TRBV18 and J usage is TRBJ1-1; D may be TRBD1 (5 bases). Germline CDR1 reads KGHSH; CDR2 reads LQKENI. V was cut by 1 base and J by 7 bases, with 10 bases left in between. CDR3 length: 13 amino acids. DNA for the CDR3: TGTGCCAGCTCACCACAGGCTACAGGTGAAGCTTTCTTT. It translates to CASSPQATGEAFF.

The rearrangement joins TRBV4-2 to TRBJ2-7; 12 bases line up with TRBD2. The CDR3 consists of 15 residues. With V trimmed by 1 base and J by 2 bases, 0 bases remained unmatched. CDR1 is LGHNA and CDR2 is YNFKEQ in the germline V gene. The CDR3, as DNA: TGTGCCAGCAGCCAAGGACTAGCGGGGGCCTACGAGCAGTACTTC. This sequence encodes CASSQGLAGAYEQYF.

The chain is built from TRBV30 and TRBJ1-3; D perhaps matches TRBD1 (5 bases). The germline V and J ends were trimmed by 1 base and 2 bases, with 12 bases remaining between them. This CDR3 is built from 15 residues. Germline assignment: CDR1 GTSNPN and CDR2 SVGIG (reference sequence). The CDR3 DNA reads TGTGCCTGGAGTGCGCTGGGGGTAACTGGAAACACCATATATTTT. Translated, it gives CAWSALGVTGNTIYF.

The V call is TRBV28, the J call TRBJ2-3, with D perhaps matching TRBD2 (8 bases). Germline lookup yields CDR1 MDHEN and CDR2 SYDVKM. The CDR3 has 16 amino acids. Between the trimmed V and J ends, which lost 3 bases and 5 bases, there was a span of 18 bases. The CDR3 bases are TGTGCCAGCAGTTTCCCAGGGGGACTAGGCCTAGATACGCAGTATTTT. This gives the protein CASSFPGGLGLDTQYF.

The genes are TRBV2 and TRBJ2-7, with TRBD2 matching 9 bases. CDR1 SNHLY and CDR2 FYNNEI come from the germline V gene. J gave up 2 bases and V 5 bases, and 4 bases lay outside the gene matches. The CDR3 has 14 amino acids. The CDR3, as DNA: TGTGCCAGCAGTAGCGGGAGGAACACCTACGAGCAGTACTTC. This gives the protein CASSSGRNTYEQYF.

The V gene is TRBV5-1, the J gene TRBJ2-7; 9 bases fit TRBD2. This CDR3 contains 17 residues. Trimming removed 1 base from V and 2 bases from J; junction bases left unmatched: 10. CDR1 SGHRS and CDR2 YFSETQ come from the germline V gene. The CDR3 reads CASSLPAGGPFTYEQYF. The CDR3 region has the DNA TGCGCCAGCAGCTTGCCAGCGGGAGGACCCTTTACCTACGAGCAGTACTTC.

This clone has more than one count but fewer than ten. This chain uses TRBV19 with TRBJ2-5; D might be TRBD1 (6 bases). CDR1 and CDR2 (germline): LNHDA, SQIVND (reference sequence). This CDR3 contains 14 residues. V lost 5 bases and J lost 5, with 15 bases in between. CDR3 region: CASSGGHLGETQYF. DNA for the CDR3: TGTGCCAGTAGTGGGGGACACCTTGGGGAGACCCAGTACTTC.

The CDR3 DNA follows: TGCGCCAGCAGGGGGTCGAACACCGGGGAGCTGTTTTTT. Its protein is CASRGSNTGELFF. V usage is TRBV10-2 and J usage is TRBJ2-2; D remains ambiguous. The CDR3 consists of 13 residues. V was shortened by 6 bases and J by 0 bases, with 5 bases between the two germline ends. Germline CDR1 and CDR2: WSHSY and SAAADI.

Comments on this clone: Compared with germline, one end of the junction differs, possibly owing to a read error. The CDR3 DNA reads TGTGCCAGCAGTTTGTTAGTGATAAGGCCGACCGACGACAAAGAGCAGTTCTTC. As protein: CASSLLVIRPTDDKEQFF. The chain links TRBV28 to TRBJ2-1; no clear D. The CDR3 spans 18 residues. Germline CDR1 is MDHEN and CDR2 is SYDVKM.

The chain links TRBV15 to TRBJ2-2; 8 nucleotides line up with TRBD1. CDR3 length: 17 amino acids. Germline lookup yields CDR1 LNHNV and CDR2 YYDKDF (reference sequence). V was pared by 4 bases and J by 0 bases, with 7 bases of the junction left unmatched. As DNA, the CDR3 is TGTGCCACCAGCAACCCAAAACAGGGGGCGAACACCGGGGAGCTGTTTTTT. This encodes CATSNPKQGANTGELFF.

The chain combines TRBV11-3 with TRBJ2-7, with D unresolved. Germline V CDR1 and CDR2: SGHNT, YENEEA. Trimming removed 0 bases from V and 2 bases from J, with 11 bases in between. The CDR3 totals 15 residues. In DNA form, the CDR3 reads TGTGCCAGCAGCTTAGATTTCCGACGCACCTACGAGCAGTACTTC. Translation gives CASSLDFRRTYEQYF.